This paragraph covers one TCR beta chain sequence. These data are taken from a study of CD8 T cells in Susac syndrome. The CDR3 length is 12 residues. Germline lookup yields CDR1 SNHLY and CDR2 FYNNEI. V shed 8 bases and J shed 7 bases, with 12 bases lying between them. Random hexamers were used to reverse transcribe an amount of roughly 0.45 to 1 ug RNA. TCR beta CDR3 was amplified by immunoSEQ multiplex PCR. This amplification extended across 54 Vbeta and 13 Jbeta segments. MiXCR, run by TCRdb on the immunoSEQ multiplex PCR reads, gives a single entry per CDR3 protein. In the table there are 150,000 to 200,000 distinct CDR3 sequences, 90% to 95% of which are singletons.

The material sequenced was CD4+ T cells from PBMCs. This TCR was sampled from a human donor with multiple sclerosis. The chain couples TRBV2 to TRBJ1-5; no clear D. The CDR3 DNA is TGTGCCAGCGCGGGTGACGAGCAGCCCCAGCATTTT. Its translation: CASAGDEQPQHF.